This T cell receptor beta chain was obtained from a study of blood T cells in healthy people across ages. Study-wide results and caveats: The fall in TCR beta diversity per million T cells was roughly linear with age.

This clonotype was detected many times. What it binds is not known. A sample-barcoded 5' primer and a J-beta primer mix were used in a second PCR of roughly 7 to 12 cycles. One entry per CDR3 protein results from TCRdb running MiXCR on the 5' RACE reads. The sample has 1.5 million to 1.9 million distinct CDR3 sequences, approximately 43% seen once. The CDR3 has 14 amino acids. Germline values: CDR1 SGHAT, CDR2 FQNNGV. Between the trimmed V and J ends, which lost 4 bases and 4 bases, there was a span of 11 bases. The TCR comes from a woman aged 18-35 years in good health. Sequenced sample: blood. The chain has TRBV11-2 and TRBJ2-1, with D possibly being TRBD2 (6 bases). The CDR3 region has the DNA TGTGCCAGCAGCTCTACAAGCGGGTACAATGAGCAGTTCTTC. Translating it yields CASSSTSGYNEQFF.